Following are 8 T cell receptor beta chains from one sample sequenced in a study of blood T cell repertoires in COVID-19. Clones were read by immunoSEQ multiplex PCR, and TCRdb kept only the in-frame ones, dropping some. Counted here are some 250,000 clones, around 86% occurring once; the ten biggest clones make up over 2%. Material for sequencing was peripheral blood. These receptors were taken from a man aged 25-40 years who had recovered from COVID-19.

This clone was found once. This chain uses TRBV2 with TRBJ1-2, with D possibly TRBD1 on 5 matching bases. The CDR3 sequence is 16 residues long. Germline CDR1 SNHLY, CDR2 FYNNEI. Trimming left V 3 bases short and J 3 bases short, with 17 bases between. CDR3 bases: TGTGCCAGCAGTGACCCTAAGGGAATCAGGGACTATGGCTACACCTTC. Translated, it gives CASSDPKGIRDYGYTF.

This sequence joins TRBV27 and TRBJ2-3; TRBD2 agrees at 9 bases. The CDR3 extends over 15 amino acids. The J segment lost 5 bases and the V segment lost 3 bases, leaving 6 bases of the junction unmatched. CDR1 is MNHEY, CDR2 SMNVEV, per germline (reference sequence). The CDR3 sequence: CASSFGGGDGDTQYF. CDR3 coding DNA: TGTGCCAGCAGTTTTGGCGGGGGGGATGGAGATACGCAGTATTTT.

CDR3 residues: CASSWFTSSYNEQFF. The CDR3 nucleotides read TGCGCCAGCAGCTGGTTCACATCCTCCTACAATGAGCAGTTCTTC. The chain uses TRBV5-1 and TRBJ2-1; D is unresolved. The germline V gene encodes CDR1 SGHRS and CDR2 YFSETQ. Trimming shortened V by 3 bases and J by 0 bases, and 10 bases separated the two germline ends. The CDR3 runs to 15 residues.

The J gene is TRBJ2-1, the V gene TRBV6-5; TRBD2 matches 12 bases. V lost 8 bases and J lost 9; bases outside the gene matches: 11. Germline CDR1 and CDR2: MNHEY and SVGAGI. The CDR3 is 15 amino acids. The CDR3 coding sequence is TGTGCCAGCCTCACTAGCGGGGGGAGGGAGGGTGAGCAGTTCTTC. Translating it yields CASLTSGGREGEQFF.

This sequence joins TRBV5-1 and TRBJ2-5, with D hard to call. Per germline, CDR1 SGHRS and CDR2 YFSETQ. Deletions cut 2 bases from V and 4 bases from J, with 12 bases between. There are 14 residues in the CDR3. CDR3 sequence: CASSLWWRGETQYF. For the CDR3, the DNA is TGCGCCAGCAGCTTATGGTGGCGCGGAGAGACCCAGTACTTC.

This clone was picked up one time. The V and J genes are TRBV6-5 and TRBJ2-2; 11 positions match TRBD1. CDR3 length equals 15 residues. V shed 4 bases and J 9 bases; nucleotides not matched to a gene: 7. CDR1 is MNHEY, CDR2 SVGAGI, per germline. CDR3 sequence reads: CASSSIGQGARELFF. The DNA for the CDR3 is TGTGCCAGCAGTTCCATCGGACAGGGGGCGAGGGAGCTGTTTTTT.

This rearrangement joins TRBV9 to TRBJ2-1; 8 bases agree with TRBD2. J lost 3 bases, V lost 0 bases, and 5 bases had no gene match. CDR1 SGDLS and CDR2 YYNGEE come from the germline V gene. The CDR3 runs to 16 residues. The DNA of the CDR3 is TGTGCCAGCAGCGTAGGGGTAGCGGGGTTCTACAATGAGCAGTTCTTC. Its translation is CASSVGVAGFYNEQFF.

A single count supports this clone. The V gene is TRBV7-8, the J gene TRBJ2-3; the D gene is possibly TRBD1 (6 bases). The CDR3 covers 17 residues. Deletions cut 0 bases from V and 0 bases from J, with 13 bases between. Germline CDR1 is SGHVS and CDR2 is FQNEAQ. CDR3 sequence (DNA): TGTGCCAGCAGCTTAGCACGACAGGACAGTAGCACAGATACGCAGTATTTT. The encoded protein is CASSLARQDSSTDTQYF.